This TCR beta chain was identified in a study of blood T cells in healthy people across ages. The V and J ends lost 5 bases and 7 bases respectively, with 21 bases between them. The CDR3 is 16 amino acids. Germline V gene data show CDR1 as SGHTA and CDR2 as FQGTGA. Roughly 10 milliliters was the volume of peripheral blood drawn from each donor. A second roughly 6 to 11 cycle PCR used barcoded and J-beta primers. TCRdb re-called the 5' RACE reads with MiXCR, one entry per CDR3 protein. The data show 780,000 or so distinct CDR3 sequences, with 45% to 70% seen just once and about a quarter held by the top ten.

The rearrangement uses TRBV7-3 and TRBJ2-1, with D perhaps matching TRBD1 or TRBD2 (6 bases each). The sample consisted of blood. This clonotype originated in a man aged 35 to 55 in good health. CDR3 region: CASSPRGPRGTNEQFF. The CDR3 DNA sequence: TGTGCCAGCAGCCCTCGGGGGCCCCGAGGCACTAATGAGCAGTTCTTC.